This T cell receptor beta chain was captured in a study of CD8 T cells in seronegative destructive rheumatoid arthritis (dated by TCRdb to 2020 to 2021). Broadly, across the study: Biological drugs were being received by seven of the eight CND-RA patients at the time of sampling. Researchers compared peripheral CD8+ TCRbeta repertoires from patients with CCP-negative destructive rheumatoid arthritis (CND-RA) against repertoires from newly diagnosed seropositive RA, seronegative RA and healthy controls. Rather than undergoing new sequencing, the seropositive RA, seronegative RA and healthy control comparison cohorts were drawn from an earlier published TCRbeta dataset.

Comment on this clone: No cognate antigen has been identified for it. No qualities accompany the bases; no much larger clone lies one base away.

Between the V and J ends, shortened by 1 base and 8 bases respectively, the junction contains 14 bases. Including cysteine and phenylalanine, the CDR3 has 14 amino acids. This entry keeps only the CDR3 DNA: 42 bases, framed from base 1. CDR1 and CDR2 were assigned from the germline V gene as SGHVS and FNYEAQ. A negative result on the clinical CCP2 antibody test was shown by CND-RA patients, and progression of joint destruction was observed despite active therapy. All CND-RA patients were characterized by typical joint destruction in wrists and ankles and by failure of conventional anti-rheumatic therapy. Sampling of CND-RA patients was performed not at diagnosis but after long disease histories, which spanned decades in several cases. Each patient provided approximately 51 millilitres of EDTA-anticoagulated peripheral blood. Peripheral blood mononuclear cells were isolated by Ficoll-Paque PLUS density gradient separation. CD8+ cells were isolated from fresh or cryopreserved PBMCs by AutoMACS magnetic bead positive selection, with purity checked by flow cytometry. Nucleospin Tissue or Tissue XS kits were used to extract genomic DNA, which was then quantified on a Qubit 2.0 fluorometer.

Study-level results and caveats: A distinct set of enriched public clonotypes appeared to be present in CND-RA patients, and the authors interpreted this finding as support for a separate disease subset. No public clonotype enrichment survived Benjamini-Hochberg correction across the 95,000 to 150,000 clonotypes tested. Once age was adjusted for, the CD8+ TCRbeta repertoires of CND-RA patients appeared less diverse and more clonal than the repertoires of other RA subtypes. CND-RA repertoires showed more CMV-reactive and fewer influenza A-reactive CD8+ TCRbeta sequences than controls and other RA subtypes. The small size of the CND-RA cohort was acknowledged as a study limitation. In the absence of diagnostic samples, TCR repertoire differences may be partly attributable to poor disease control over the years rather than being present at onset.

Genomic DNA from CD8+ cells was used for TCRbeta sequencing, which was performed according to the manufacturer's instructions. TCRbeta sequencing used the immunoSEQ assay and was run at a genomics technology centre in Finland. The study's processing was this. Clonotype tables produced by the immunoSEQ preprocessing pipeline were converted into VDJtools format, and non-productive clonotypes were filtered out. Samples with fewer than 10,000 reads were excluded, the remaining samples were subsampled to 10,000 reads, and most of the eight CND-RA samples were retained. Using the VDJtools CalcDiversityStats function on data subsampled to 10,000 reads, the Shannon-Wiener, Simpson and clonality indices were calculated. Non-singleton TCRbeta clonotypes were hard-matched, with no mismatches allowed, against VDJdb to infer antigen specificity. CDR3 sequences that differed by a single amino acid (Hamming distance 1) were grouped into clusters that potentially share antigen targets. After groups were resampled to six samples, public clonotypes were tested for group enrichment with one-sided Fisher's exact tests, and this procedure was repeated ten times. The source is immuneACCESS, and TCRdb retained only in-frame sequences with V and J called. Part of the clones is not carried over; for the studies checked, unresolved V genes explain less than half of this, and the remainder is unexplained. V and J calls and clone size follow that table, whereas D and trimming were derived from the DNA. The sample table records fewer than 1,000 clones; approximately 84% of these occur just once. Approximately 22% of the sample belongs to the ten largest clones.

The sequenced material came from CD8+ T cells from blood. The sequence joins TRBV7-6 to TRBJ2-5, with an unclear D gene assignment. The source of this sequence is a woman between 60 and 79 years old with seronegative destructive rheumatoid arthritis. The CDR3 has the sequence CASSLVIAGETQYF. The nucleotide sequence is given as TGTGCCAGCAGCTTAGTGATAGCCGGCGAAACCCAGTACTTC.